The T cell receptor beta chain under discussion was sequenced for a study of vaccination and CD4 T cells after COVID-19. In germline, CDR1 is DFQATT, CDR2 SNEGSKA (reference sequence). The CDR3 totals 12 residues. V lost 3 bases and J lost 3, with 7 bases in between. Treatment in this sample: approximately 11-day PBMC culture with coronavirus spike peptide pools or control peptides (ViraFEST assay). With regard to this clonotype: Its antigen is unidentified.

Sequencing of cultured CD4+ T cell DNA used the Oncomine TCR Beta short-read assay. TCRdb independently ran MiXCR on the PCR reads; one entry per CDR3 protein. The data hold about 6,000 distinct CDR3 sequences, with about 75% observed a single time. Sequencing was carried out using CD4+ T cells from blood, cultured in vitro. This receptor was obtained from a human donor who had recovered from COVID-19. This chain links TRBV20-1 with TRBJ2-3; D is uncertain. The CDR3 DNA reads TGCAGTGCTAGTTTGGGAACAGATACGCAGTATTTT. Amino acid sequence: CSASLGTDTQYF.